This T cell receptor beta chain was sequenced for a study of T cell responses to AZD1222 COVID-19 vaccine. The study, taken as a whole, reports: Increased Spike-specific TCR breadth and depth were observed after two AZD1222 doses.

The CDR3 consists of 16 residues. V shed 0 bases and J shed 1 base, with 12 bases lying between them. Germline V gene sequence: CDR1 SEHNR, CDR2 FQNEAQ (reference sequence). Comment on this clone: The antigen remains undetermined.

Generated by immunoSEQ multiplex PCR, the TCRdb table keeps only in-frame clones and is missing some. This repertoire shows roughly 180,000 clones, about nine tenths found once; its top ten account for about 1.7%. The receptor's source is an adult who received the AZD1222 COVID-19 vaccine. This chain uses TRBV7-9 with TRBJ1-1, with D perhaps matching TRBD1 (6 bases). The sequencing used peripheral blood, collected 28 days after the second AZD1222 dose. CDR3 coding DNA: TGTGCCAGCAGCTTAGCTCCCGACAGGCCGAACACTGAAGCTTTCTTT. Protein product: CASSLAPDRPNTEAFF.